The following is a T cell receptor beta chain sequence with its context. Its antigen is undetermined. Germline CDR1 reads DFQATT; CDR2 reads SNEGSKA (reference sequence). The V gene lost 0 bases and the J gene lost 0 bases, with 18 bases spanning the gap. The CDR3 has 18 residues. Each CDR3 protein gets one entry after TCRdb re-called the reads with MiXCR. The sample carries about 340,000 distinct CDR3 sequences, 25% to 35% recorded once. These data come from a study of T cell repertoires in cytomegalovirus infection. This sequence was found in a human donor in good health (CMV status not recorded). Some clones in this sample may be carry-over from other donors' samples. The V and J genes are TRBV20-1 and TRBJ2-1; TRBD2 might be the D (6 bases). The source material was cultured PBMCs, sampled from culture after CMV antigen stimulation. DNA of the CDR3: TGCAGTGCTAGAGATTATCGATCGGCGACTAGCTCCTACAATGAGCAGTTCTTC. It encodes CSARDYRSATSSYNEQFF.